The 9 T cell receptor beta chains below come from one sample, sequenced in a study of blood T cell repertoires in COVID-19. The assay was immunoSEQ multiplex PCR, and TCRdb's table has in-frame clones only and misses some. The sample has tens of thousands of clones, 88% seen once. Sequencing was carried out using peripheral blood. The receptors stem from a man aged 45 to 65 with active COVID-19.

This chain joins TRBV13 and TRBJ2-7; the match to TRBD1 covers 8 bases. CDR3 length equals 13 residues. CDR1 is PRHDT, CDR2 FYEKMQ, per germline (reference sequence). Trimming at V came to 3 bases and at J to 3 bases, leaving 1 base not matched to a gene. The CDR3 loop is CASSFTGGYEQYF. The DNA of the CDR3 is TGTGCCAGCAGCTTCACAGGGGGCTACGAGCAGTACTTC.

The chain carries TRBV5-4 and TRBJ1-2, with D maybe TRBD1 (6 bases). The V end lost 4 bases, the J end lost 2 bases, and 15 bases lay between the germline ends. The germline CDR1 and CDR2 sequences are SGHNT and YYREEE (reference sequence). This CDR3 region has 15 residues. Here the CDR3 reads CASSRGGTTNYGYTF. Written as DNA, the CDR3 is TGTGCCAGCAGCCGGGGGGGGACAACCAACTATGGCTACACCTTC.

The chain couples TRBV2 to TRBJ2-7; 7 bases are a match to TRBD1. After removal of 7 bases from V and 2 bases from J, the junction contained 8 bases not matched to a gene. Germline V CDR1 and CDR2: SNHLY, FYNNEI. This CDR3 is built from 14 residues. The CDR3 loop is CASTGTENPYEQYF. In DNA, the CDR3 is TGTGCCAGCACTGGGACAGAGAATCCCTACGAGCAGTACTTC. Full variable domain (rest looked up from reference TRBV2 and TRBJ2-7): EPEVTQTPSHQVTQMGQEVILRCVPISNHLYFYWYRQILGQKVEFLVSFYNNEISEKSEIFDDQFSVERPDGSNFTLKIRSTKLEDSAMYFCASTGTENPYEQYFGPGTRLTVT.

The rearrangement uses TRBV5-5 and TRBJ1-1, with D possibly being TRBD1 (6 bases). The CDR3 consists of 15 residues. V was pared by 3 bases and J by 5 bases, with 17 bases between. The V gene's germline CDR1 is SGHKS and CDR2 YYEKEE (reference sequence). The CDR3 nucleotides read TGTGCCAGCAGCTCTCGGACAGTATTGGCTACTGAAGCTTTCTTT. It translates to CASSSRTVLATEAFF.

The rearrangement uses TRBV6-5 and TRBJ2-1, with 7 bases that match TRBD1. V gave up 6 bases and J gave up 14 bases; unmatched junction bases: 13. The CDR3 runs 13 residues. The germline CDR1 and CDR2 sequences are MNHEY and SVGAGI. CDR3 DNA: TGTGCCAGCAGGGCAATCTTAGGGACAGAGGAGTTCTTC. It specifies CASRAILGTEEFF.

The chain employs TRBV7-8 and TRBJ1-5; maybe TRBD1 (5 bases). Germline lookup yields CDR1 SGHVS and CDR2 FQNEAQ. The V and J ends lost 5 bases and 3 bases respectively, with 11 bases between them. The CDR3 spans 14 residues. The DNA of the CDR3 is TGTGCCAGCAGCCTCGGACAAAACAATCAGCCCCAGCATTTT. Its translation is CASSLGQNNQPQHF.

The chain's CDR3 is CASSLYSAGANVLTF. The DNA for the CDR3 is TGTGCCAGCAGTTTATACTCCGCTGGGGCCAACGTCCTGACTTTC. This chain links TRBV28 with TRBJ2-6; D unclear. This CDR3 has 15 amino acids. The germline V gene encodes CDR1 MDHEN and CDR2 SYDVKM. V gave up 1 base and J gave up 2 bases, with 6 bases separating them.

This sequence joins TRBV11-3 and TRBJ2-2; 9 bases fit TRBD1. The J segment lost 6 bases and the V segment lost 6 bases, leaving 8 bases of the junction unmatched. Germline V gene data show CDR1 as SGHNT and CDR2 as YENEEA. This CDR3 spans 15 amino acids. In DNA form, the CDR3 reads TGTGCCAGCAGGACCGGGACAGGGAGGCCCGGGGAGCTGTTTTTT. Residues: CASRTGTGRPGELFF.

V and J are TRBV6-5 and TRBJ1-3, with D perhaps matching TRBD1 (5 bases). V was pared by 0 bases and J by 2 bases, with 11 bases between. In germline, CDR1 is MNHEY, CDR2 SVGAGI. The CDR3 consists of 16 residues. The CDR3 spells CASSYSTRGAGNTIYF. In DNA, the CDR3 is TGTGCCAGCAGTTACTCGACAAGGGGCGCTGGAAACACCATATATTTT.